This T cell receptor (beta chain) was identified during a study of post-analysis software for immune sequencing data. Findings and limits, study-wide: Co-batched samples clustered tightly together by F measure. Patients had higher frequencies than controls of roughly 5 TRBV segments, including TRBV5-6, TRBV5-1 and TRBV20-1.

The V and J ends lost 4 bases and 2 bases, in that order; junction bases with no gene match: 6. Germline V gene lookup returns CDR1 DFQATT and CDR2 SNEGSKA (reference sequence). The CDR3 runs 15 residues. The library was made from cDNA and included unique molecular identifiers. MiXCR was run by TCRdb on the PCR reads, yielding one entry per CDR3 protein. In the table there are roughly 700,000 distinct CDR3 sequences, 25% to 30% of which are singletons. This clonotype was seen only a few times. As yet, its antigen is unknown. The sequence derives from a girl aged 10-17 years with multiple sclerosis. The sequencing input was blood. The chain employs TRBV20-1 and TRBJ2-1, with 9 bases matching TRBD2. For the CDR3, the DNA is TGCAGTGCTATCGCTCTAGCGGGGACCTACAATGAGCAGTTCTTC. The encoded protein is CSAIALAGTYNEQFF.